A single sample gave rise to the 23 T cell receptor beta chains below, sequenced in a study of CD8 T cells in ankylosing spondylitis. TCRdb called the 5' RACE reads again in MiXCR, with one record for every CDR3 protein. This repertoire shows roughly 100,000 distinct CDR3 sequences, 24% found once; its top ten account for around an eighth. Sequencing was performed on synovial fluid, either unsorted or a sorted T cell fraction (not recorded which). Every receptor here comes from a male donor with ankylosing spondylitis.

The V call is TRBV7-9, the J call TRBJ2-1; maybe TRBD2 (5 bases). This CDR3 has 12 residues. V lost 11 bases, J lost 10 bases, and 18 bases lay in between. Germline lookup yields CDR1 SEHNR and CDR2 FQNEAQ (reference sequence). This CDR3 is CASEDGRREQFF. CDR3 in DNA: TGTGCCTCTGAGGACGGCCGGAGGGAGCAGTTCTTC. Using reference TRBV7-9 and TRBJ2-1 for the parts outside the CDR3, the full variable domain is DTGVSQNPRHKITKRGQNVTFRCDPISEHNRLYWYRQTLGQGPEFLTYFQNEAQLEKSRLLSDRFSAERPKGSFSTLEIQRTEQGDSAMYLCASEDGRREQFFGPGTRLTVL.

The rearrangement links TRBV24-1 to TRBJ2-3; TRBD2 aligns across 7 bases. Germline CDR1 and CDR2: KGHDR and SFDVKD. V dropped 6 bases and J dropped 5; count of bases not matched to a gene: 4. The CDR3 spans 13 residues. The DNA of the CDR3 is TGTGCCACCAGTCATGGGGGGGTAGATACGCAGTATTTT. It yields the protein CATSHGGVDTQYF.

This chain links TRBV12-3 or TRBV12-4 with TRBJ1-1, with 8 bases that match TRBD1. CDR3 length: 13 amino acids. The trim removed 8 bases at V and 1 base at J, leaving 3 bases unmatched. The CDR3 DNA reads TGTGCCAGCCGACAGGGGACGAACACTGAAGCTTTCTTT. Translation gives CASRQGTNTEAFF.

This clonotype was observed a few times. The chain employs TRBV29-1 and TRBJ2-5; 10 bases are shared with TRBD2. The length of the CDR3 is 15 residues. The V gene end was trimmed by 0 bases and the J gene end by 5 bases; junction bases not matched to a gene: 6. CDR1 SQVTM and CDR2 ANQGSEA come from the germline V gene. The CDR3 loop reads CSVEDPAGGFETQYF. CDR3 sequence (DNA): TGCAGCGTTGAAGATCCAGCGGGAGGGTTTGAGACCCAGTACTTC.

CDR3 loop: CASSLSSGRIEQYF. In nucleotides, the CDR3 is TGTGCCAGCAGCCTTTCTAGCGGGAGAATCGAGCAGTACTTC. The chain employs TRBV3-1 and TRBJ2-7; 10 nucleotides align to TRBD2. The CDR3 extends over 14 amino acids. V trimming: 4 bases; J trimming: 6 bases; junction bases outside the gene matches: 6. Germline CDR1 reads LGHDT; CDR2 reads YNNKEL (reference sequence).

The chain couples TRBV6-4 to TRBJ2-1; 13 nucleotides align to TRBD2. This CDR3 is 14 amino acids long. CDR1 MRHNA and CDR2 SNTAGT come from the germline V gene. V shed 4 bases and J 9 bases; nucleotides not matched to a gene: 3. Written as DNA, the CDR3 is TGTGCCAGCAGTGGGACTAGCGGGAGCAGTGAGCAGTTCTTC. The encoded protein is CASSGTSGSSEQFF.

The CDR3 is CATSDSQGAILTDTQYF. The CDR3 region has the DNA TGTGCCACCAGTGATTCCCAGGGGGCGATTCTCACAGATACGCAGTATTTT. V and J are TRBV24-1 and TRBJ2-3, with TRBD1 identical over 8 bases. The ends lost 2 bases at V and 2 bases at J; junction bases unmatched: 8. CDR1 is KGHDR, CDR2 SFDVKD, per germline. The CDR3 is made up of 17 amino acids.

This chain links TRBV5-1 with TRBJ2-3; D gene ambiguous. Germline V lookup: CDR1 SGHRS, CDR2 YFSETQ. Trimming left V 4 bases short and J 2 bases short, with 11 bases between. CDR3 length equals 14 residues. The CDR3 is CASSPLPDTDTQYF. The CDR3 DNA reads TGCGCCAGCAGCCCACTTCCGGACACAGATACGCAGTATTTT.

Ten or more counts support this clonotype. This chain links TRBV7-9 with TRBJ2-1; D call uncertain. From germline, CDR1 is SEHNR and CDR2 FQNEAQ (reference sequence). The CDR3 sequence is 16 residues long. V lost 1 base and J lost 5, with 15 bases in between. The CDR3 region is CASSLVVLEQNNEQFF. CDR3 bases: TGTGCCAGCAGCTTAGTGGTTTTGGAACAGAACAATGAGCAGTTCTTC.

This clonotype was seen only a few times. V gene TRBV3-1 combines with J gene TRBJ2-1; 7 nucleotides align to TRBD2. The CDR3 runs 13 residues. J was trimmed by 15 bases and V by 3 bases; bases with no gene match: 11. The germline CDR1 and CDR2 sequences are LGHDT and YNNKEL (reference sequence). CDR3 amino acids: CASSQFLGGSMFF. The DNA for the CDR3 is TGTGCCAGCAGCCAGTTTTTGGGCGGGAGTATGTTCTTC.

At least ten counts were recorded for this clonotype. This chain's CDR3 is CASSQDSLNTEAFF. Written as DNA, the CDR3 is TGCGCCAGCAGCCAGGACAGCTTGAACACTGAAGCTTTCTTT. The chain has TRBV5-1 and TRBJ1-1; tentatively, D is TRBD1 (6 bases). CDR1 and CDR2 (germline): SGHRS, YFSETQ. The CDR3 length is 14 residues. V was pared by 4 bases and J by 0 bases, with 10 bases between.

This clonotype was observed a few times. The rearrangement links TRBV7-9 to TRBJ2-2; 7 bases align to TRBD2. Germline CDR1 is SEHNR and CDR2 is FQNEAQ (reference sequence). The J segment lost 1 base and the V segment lost 5 bases, leaving 10 bases of the junction unmatched. The length of the CDR3 is 17 residues. The CDR3 DNA is TGTGCCAGCAGCCCTAGCGTAACTAGCGAGAACACCGGGGAGCTGTTTTTT. It codes for CASSPSVTSENTGELFF.

Here the CDR3 DNA reads TGTGCCAGCTGTTTAGCGCTAAGGGGTACCACGAGCTCCTACGAGCAGTACGTC. It encodes CASCLALRGTTSSYEQYV. This chain uses TRBV12-3 or TRBV12-4 with TRBJ2-7; D tentatively reads TRBD1 or TRBD2 (5 bases each). The CDR3 has 18 residues.

V gene TRBV27 combines with J gene TRBJ2-5, with D perhaps matching TRBD1 or TRBD2 (5 bases each). Trimming stripped 6 bases from V and 2 bases from J, with 16 bases between. Germline-derived CDR1 and CDR2 are MNHEY and SMNVEV (reference sequence). The CDR3 covers 15 residues. The CDR3 DNA reads TGTGCCAGCAGCTCTCCTGGGACGGGACAAGAGACCCAGTACTTC. Translated: CASSSPGTGQETQYF.

Written as DNA, the CDR3 is TGCAGTGCTAGAGATCTTGGCGGGAGGGTCCACAATGAGCAGTTCTTC. This translates into CSARDLGGRVHNEQFF. The genes are TRBV20-1 and TRBJ2-1, with TRBD2 identical over 9 bases. Germline trimming cut 0 bases from V and 5 bases from J; bases unmatched to any gene: 8. The CDR3 spans 16 residues. Per the germline V gene, CDR1 is DFQATT and CDR2 is SNEGSKA (reference sequence).

V gene TRBV20-1 combines with J gene TRBJ2-1; TRBD1 is a possible D gene (5 bases). V lost 0 bases, J lost 8 bases, and 20 bases lay in between. The CDR3 runs to 16 residues. Germline lookup yields CDR1 DFQATT and CDR2 SNEGSKA (reference sequence). The CDR3 sequence is CSARDLAVGFRDEQFF. CDR3 DNA sequence: TGCAGTGCTAGAGATCTGGCTGTCGGCTTCAGGGATGAGCAGTTCTTC.

This clonotype was counted between two and nine times. The chain couples TRBV15 to TRBJ1-3, with no clear D. The CDR3 runs to 14 residues. Trimming cost V 3 bases and J 1 base, with 7 bases left between them. Germline values: CDR1 LNHNV, CDR2 YYDKDF (reference sequence). The CDR3 DNA reads as TGTGCCACCAGCAGTGGGGATTCTGGAAACACCATATATTTT. Residues: CATSSGDSGNTIYF.

This clonotype occurred once. The chain carries TRBV6-1 and TRBJ2-7, with a possible D match to TRBD2 (6 bases). The CDR3 contains 13 residues. V shed 10 bases and J shed 2 bases, with 15 bases lying between them. Germline assignment: CDR1 MNHNS and CDR2 SASEGT. In nucleotides, the CDR3 is TGTGCCACCTCTACCGGGGGACCCTACGAGCAGTACGTC. Translation gives CATSTGGPYEQYV.

The rearrangement uses TRBV29-1 and TRBJ2-3; TRBD2 is a possible D gene (5 bases). Per the germline V gene, CDR1 is SQVTM and CDR2 is ANQGSEA. Trimming stripped 7 bases from V and 6 bases from J, with 17 bases between. This CDR3 comprises 13 residues. The CDR3 reads CSATNLGFDTQYF. Written as DNA, the CDR3 is TGCAGCGCGACTAACCTCGGCTTTGATACGCAGTATTTT.

CDR3 sequence: CSAPSESSYNEQFF. CDR3 DNA sequence: TGCAGTGCCCCTAGCGAGAGCTCCTACAATGAGCAGTTCTTC. The rearrangement uses TRBV20-1 and TRBJ2-1, with D possibly TRBD2 on 6 matching bases. Germline CDR1 DFQATT, CDR2 SNEGSKA (reference sequence). The CDR3 spans 14 residues. Deletions cut 6 bases from V and 0 bases from J, with 12 bases between.

This clonotype was counted only a few times. J is TRBJ1-1 and V is TRBV20-1; 7 bases line up with TRBD1. This CDR3 is built from 11 residues. Per germline, CDR1 DFQATT and CDR2 SNEGSKA (reference sequence). V was pared by 6 bases and J by 7 bases, with 5 bases of the junction left unmatched. In DNA form, the CDR3 reads TGCAGTGCAAAGGGGGCTGGTGAAGCTTTCTTT. Its translation is CSAKGAGEAFF.

The chain links TRBV20-1 to TRBJ2-3; D remains unclear. Trimming stripped 0 bases from V and 1 base from J, with 11 bases between. Germline-derived CDR1 and CDR2 are DFQATT and SNEGSKA (reference sequence). The CDR3 runs 15 residues. The CDR3, as DNA: TGCAGTGCTAGAGACCCATCTAGAGGCACAGATACGCAGTATTTT. This translates into CSARDPSRGTDTQYF.

The rearrangement joins TRBV2 to TRBJ2-1; D uncertain. CDR1 and CDR2 (germline): SNHLY, FYNNEI. This CDR3 region has 12 residues. The V end was cut by 2 bases, the J end by 15 bases, with 14 bases between. Written as DNA, the CDR3 is TGTGCCAGCAGTGAAAACGGGCGGAAAGGGTTCTTC. This gives the protein CASSENGRKGFF.